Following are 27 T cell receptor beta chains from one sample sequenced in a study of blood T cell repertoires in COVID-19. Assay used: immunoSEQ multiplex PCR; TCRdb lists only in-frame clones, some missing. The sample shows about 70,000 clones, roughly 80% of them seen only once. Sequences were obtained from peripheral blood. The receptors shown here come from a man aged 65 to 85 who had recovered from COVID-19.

The CDR3 loop reads CATSKIRENTEAFF. In nucleotides, the CDR3 is TGTGCCACCAGCAAAATTCGGGAGAACACTGAAGCTTTCTTT. This chain joins TRBV15 and TRBJ1-1, with D hard to call. The CDR3 is 14 residues long. V was trimmed by 4 bases and J by 1 base, leaving 10 bases between them. Germline CDR1 reads LNHNV; CDR2 reads YYDKDF (reference sequence).

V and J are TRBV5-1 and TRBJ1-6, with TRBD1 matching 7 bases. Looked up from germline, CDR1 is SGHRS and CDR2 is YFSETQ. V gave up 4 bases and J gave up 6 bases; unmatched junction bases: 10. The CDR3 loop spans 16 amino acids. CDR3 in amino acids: CASSPEGQFTNSPLHF. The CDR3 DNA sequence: TGCGCCAGCAGCCCCGAGGGACAGTTCACTAATTCACCCCTCCACTTT. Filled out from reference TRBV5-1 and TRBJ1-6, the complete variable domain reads KAGVTQTPRYLIKTRGQQVTLSCSPISGHRSVSWYQQTPGQGLQFLFEYFSETQRNKGNFPGRFSGRQFSNSRSEMNVSTLELGDSALYLCASSPEGQFTNSPLHFGNGTRLTVT.

CDR3 region: CASSPNPATYEKLFF. Written as DNA, the CDR3 is TGTGCCAGTAGCCCAAACCCAGCGACCTATGAAAAACTGTTTTTT. V gene TRBV19 combines with J gene TRBJ1-4, with unresolved D. The V end was cut by 6 bases, the J end by 6 bases, with 17 bases between. Germline V CDR1 and CDR2: LNHDA, SQIVND (reference sequence). The length of the CDR3 is 15 residues.

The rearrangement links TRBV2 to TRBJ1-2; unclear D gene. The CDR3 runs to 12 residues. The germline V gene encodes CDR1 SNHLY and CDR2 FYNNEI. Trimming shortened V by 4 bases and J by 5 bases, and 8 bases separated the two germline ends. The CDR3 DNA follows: TGTGCCAGCAGTGTAATGCAGTATGGCTACACCTTC. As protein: CASSVMQYGYTF.

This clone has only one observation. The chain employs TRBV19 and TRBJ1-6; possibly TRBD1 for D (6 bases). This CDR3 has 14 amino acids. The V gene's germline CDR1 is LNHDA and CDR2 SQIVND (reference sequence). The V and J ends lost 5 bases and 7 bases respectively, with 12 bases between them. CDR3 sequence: CASSFRQGNSPLHF. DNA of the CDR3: TGTGCCAGTAGTTTTCGGCAGGGGAATTCACCCCTCCACTTT. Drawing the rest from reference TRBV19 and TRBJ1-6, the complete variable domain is DGGITQSPKYLFRKEGQNVTLSCEQNLNHDAMYWYRQDPGQGLRLIYYSQIVNDFQKGDIAEGYSVSREKKESFPLTVTSAQKNPTAFYLCASSFRQGNSPLHFGNGTRLTVT.

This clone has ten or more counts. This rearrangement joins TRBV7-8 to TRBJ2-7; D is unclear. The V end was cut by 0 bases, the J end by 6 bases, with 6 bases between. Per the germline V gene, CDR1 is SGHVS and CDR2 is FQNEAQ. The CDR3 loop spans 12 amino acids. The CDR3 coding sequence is TGTGCCAGCAGCTTAGCGCACGGCGAGCAGTACTTC. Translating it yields CASSLAHGEQYF.

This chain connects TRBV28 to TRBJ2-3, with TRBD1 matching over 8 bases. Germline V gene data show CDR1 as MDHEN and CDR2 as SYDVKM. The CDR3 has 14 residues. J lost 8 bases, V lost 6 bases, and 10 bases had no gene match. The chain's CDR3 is CASSPGQVASTQYF. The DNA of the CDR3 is TGTGCCAGCAGCCCGGGACAGGTTGCCAGTACGCAGTATTTT.

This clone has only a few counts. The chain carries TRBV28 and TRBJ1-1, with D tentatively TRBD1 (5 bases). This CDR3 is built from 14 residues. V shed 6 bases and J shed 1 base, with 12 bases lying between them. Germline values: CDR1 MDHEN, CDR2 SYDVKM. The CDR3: CASRPDRPNTEAFF. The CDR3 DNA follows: TGTGCCAGCAGGCCCGACAGACCGAACACTGAAGCTTTCTTT.

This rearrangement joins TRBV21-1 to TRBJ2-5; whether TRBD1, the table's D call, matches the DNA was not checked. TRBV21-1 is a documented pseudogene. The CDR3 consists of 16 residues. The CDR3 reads CASSKDLWRPGETQYF. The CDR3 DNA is TGTGCCAGCAGCAAAGACCTTTGGCGGCCAGGGGAGACCCAGTACTTC.

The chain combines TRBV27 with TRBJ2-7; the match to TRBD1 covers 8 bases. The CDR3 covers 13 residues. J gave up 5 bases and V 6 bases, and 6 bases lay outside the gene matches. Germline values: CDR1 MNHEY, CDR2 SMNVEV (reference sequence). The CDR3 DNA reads TGTGCCAGCAGCGGACAGGGCCGGGACGAGCAGTACTTC. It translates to CASSGQGRDEQYF.

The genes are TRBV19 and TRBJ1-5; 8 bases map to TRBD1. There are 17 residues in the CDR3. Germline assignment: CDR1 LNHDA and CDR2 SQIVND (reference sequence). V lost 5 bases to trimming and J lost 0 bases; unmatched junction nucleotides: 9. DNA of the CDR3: TGTGCCAGTAGTCAGACAGGGGCCGAGAATAGCAATCAGCCCCAGCATTTT. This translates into CASSQTGAENSNQPQHF.

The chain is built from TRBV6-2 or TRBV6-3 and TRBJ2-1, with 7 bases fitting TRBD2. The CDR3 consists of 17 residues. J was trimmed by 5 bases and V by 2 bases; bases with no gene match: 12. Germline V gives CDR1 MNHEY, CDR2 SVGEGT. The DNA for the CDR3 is TGTGCCAGCAGTTACGGGGGGGACGCCGGCCCGGACAATGAGCAGTTCTTC. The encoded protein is CASSYGGDAGPDNEQFF.

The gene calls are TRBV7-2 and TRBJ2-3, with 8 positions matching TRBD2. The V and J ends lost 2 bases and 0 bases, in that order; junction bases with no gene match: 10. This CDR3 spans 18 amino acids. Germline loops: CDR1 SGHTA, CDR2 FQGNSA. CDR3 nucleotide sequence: TGTGCCAGCAGCTTAACCGGGACTAGTTTGGCTAGCACAGATACGCAGTATTTT. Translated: CASSLTGTSLASTDTQYF.

The CDR3 is CASSSGTDVWEQYF. The CDR3 DNA reads as TGTGCCAGCAGCTCCGGGACAGACGTGTGGGAGCAGTACTTC. The rearrangement links TRBV5-6 to TRBJ2-7; 7 positions agree with TRBD1. Germline CDR1 is SGHDT and CDR2 is YYEEEE. Trimming cost V 3 bases and J 7 bases; bases outside gene matches: 10. This CDR3 is built from 14 residues.

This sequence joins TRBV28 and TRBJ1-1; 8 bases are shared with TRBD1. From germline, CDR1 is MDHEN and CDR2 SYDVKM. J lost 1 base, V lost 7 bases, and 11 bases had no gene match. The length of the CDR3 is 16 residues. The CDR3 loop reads CASTPVSQGANTEAFF. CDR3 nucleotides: TGTGCCAGCACCCCTGTGAGCCAGGGGGCGAACACTGAAGCTTTCTTT.

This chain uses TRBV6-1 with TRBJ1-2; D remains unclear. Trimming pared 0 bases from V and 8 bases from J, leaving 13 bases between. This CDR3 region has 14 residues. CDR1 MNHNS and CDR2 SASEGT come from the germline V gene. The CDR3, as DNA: TGTGCCAGCAGTGAAGCGCTGGCCTTATACGGCTACACCTTC. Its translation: CASSEALALYGYTF.

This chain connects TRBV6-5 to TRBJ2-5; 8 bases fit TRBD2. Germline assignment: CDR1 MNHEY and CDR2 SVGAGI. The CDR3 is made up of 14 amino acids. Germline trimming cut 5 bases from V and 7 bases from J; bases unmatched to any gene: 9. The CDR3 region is CASSTTSEMGTQYF. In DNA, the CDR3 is TGTGCCAGCAGTACGACTAGCGAAATGGGGACCCAGTACTTC.

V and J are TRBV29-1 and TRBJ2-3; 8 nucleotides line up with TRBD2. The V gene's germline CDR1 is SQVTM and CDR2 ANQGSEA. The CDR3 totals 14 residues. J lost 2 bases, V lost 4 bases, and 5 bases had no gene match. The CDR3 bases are TGCAGCGTTGTGAGCGGGAGATTCACAGATACGCAGTATTTT. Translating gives CSVVSGRFTDTQYF.

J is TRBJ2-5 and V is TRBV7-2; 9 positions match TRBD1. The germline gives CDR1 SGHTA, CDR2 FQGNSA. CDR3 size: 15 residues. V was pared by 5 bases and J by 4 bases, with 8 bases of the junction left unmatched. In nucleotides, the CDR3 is TGTGCCAGCAGCACCCAGGACAGGGGAGGAGAGACCCAGTACTTC. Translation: CASSTQDRGGETQYF.

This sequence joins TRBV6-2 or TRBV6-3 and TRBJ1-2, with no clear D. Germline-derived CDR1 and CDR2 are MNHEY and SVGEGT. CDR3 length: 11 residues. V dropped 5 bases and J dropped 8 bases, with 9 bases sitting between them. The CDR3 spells CASSLRRGYTF. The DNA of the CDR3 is TGTGCCAGCAGTCTGCGGAGGGGCTACACCTTC.

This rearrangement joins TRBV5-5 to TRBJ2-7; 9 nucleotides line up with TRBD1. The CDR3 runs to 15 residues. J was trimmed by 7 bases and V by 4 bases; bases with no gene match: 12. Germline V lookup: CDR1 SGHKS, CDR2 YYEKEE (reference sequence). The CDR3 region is CASSRGRQGDGEQYF. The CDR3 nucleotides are TGTGCCAGCAGCCGAGGAAGACAGGGGGATGGAGAGCAGTACTTC.

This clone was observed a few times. The CDR3 sequence: CASSQDSYRASRYTF. Written as DNA, the CDR3 is TGTGCCAGCAGCCAAGATTCCTACAGGGCTTCGCGCTACACCTTC. This chain links TRBV3-1 (or the pseudogene TRBV3-2) with TRBJ1-2; a weak D match, TRBD1 (6 bases). The germline V gene has CDR1 LGHDT and CDR2 YNNKEL (reference sequence). V dropped 0 bases and J dropped 9 bases, with 17 bases sitting between them. This CDR3 contains 15 residues.

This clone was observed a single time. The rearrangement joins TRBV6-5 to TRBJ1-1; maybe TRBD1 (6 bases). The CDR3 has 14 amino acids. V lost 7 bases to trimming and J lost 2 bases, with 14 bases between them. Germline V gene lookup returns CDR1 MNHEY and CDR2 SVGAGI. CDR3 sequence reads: CASMTGTHNTEAFF. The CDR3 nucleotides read TGTGCCAGCATGACCGGGACACACAACACTGAAGCTTTCTTT.

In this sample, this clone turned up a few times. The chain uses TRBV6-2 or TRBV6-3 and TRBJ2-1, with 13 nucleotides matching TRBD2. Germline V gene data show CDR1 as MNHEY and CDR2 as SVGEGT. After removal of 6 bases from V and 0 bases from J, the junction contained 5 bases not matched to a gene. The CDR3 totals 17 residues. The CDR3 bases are TGTGCCAGCAGCCGTCGGACTAGCGGGAGCTCCTACAATGAGCAGTTCTTC. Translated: CASSRRTSGSSYNEQFF.

The CDR3 nucleotides read TGTGCCAGCAGGGATGGGGCTAGCGGGAGTTTGAACACCGGGGAGCTGTTTTTT. It is translated as CASRDGASGSLNTGELFF. The V gene is TRBV2, the J gene TRBJ2-2; 10 bases line up with TRBD2. Germline V gene sequence: CDR1 SNHLY, CDR2 FYNNEI. With V trimmed by 6 bases and J by 1 base, 11 bases remained unmatched. The CDR3 runs to 18 residues.

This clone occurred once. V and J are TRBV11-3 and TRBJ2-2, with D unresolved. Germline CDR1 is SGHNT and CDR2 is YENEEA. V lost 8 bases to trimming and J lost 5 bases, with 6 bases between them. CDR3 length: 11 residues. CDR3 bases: TGTGCCAGCCGTCAGACCGGGGAGCTGTTTTTT. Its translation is CASRQTGELFF.

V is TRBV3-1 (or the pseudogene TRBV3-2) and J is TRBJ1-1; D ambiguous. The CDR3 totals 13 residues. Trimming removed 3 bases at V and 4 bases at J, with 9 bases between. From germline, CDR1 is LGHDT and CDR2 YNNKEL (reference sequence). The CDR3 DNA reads TGTGCCAGCAGCCATAGTGAGCGCACTGAAGCTTTCTTT. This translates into CASSHSERTEAFF.